This T cell receptor (beta chain) appears in the sequencing data of a study of blood T cell repertoires in COVID-19. Study at large: Nucleic acid was either cDNA or gDNA, and it came from T cells, B-cell-depleted T cells, or PBMCs.

This table comes from immunoSEQ multiplex PCR, and its TCRdb copy is limited to in-frame clones, with some not included. The sample carries more than 110,000 clones, roughly 80% recorded once. The CDR3 has 12 amino acids. Germline V gene sequence: CDR1 SEHNR, CDR2 FQNEAQ (reference sequence). Trimming left V 4 bases short and J 8 bases short, with 6 bases between. Sequencing was performed on PBMCs or T cells enriched from blood (not recorded which). The chain joins TRBV7-9 to TRBJ1-6; no reliable D call. The TCR sequence derives from a middle-aged man with acute COVID-19. The CDR3 DNA follows: TGTGCCAGCAGCTCTAACTATTCACCCCTCCACTTT. Protein product: CASSSNYSPLHF.